This entry lists 8 T cell receptor beta chains sequenced from one sample in a study of patients and donors after allogeneic stem cell transplantation. MiXCR, run by TCRdb on the RT-PCR reads, gives a single entry per CDR3 protein. Of around 27,000 distinct CDR3 sequences in the sample, roughly 8% were seen once. The sequencing sample was made of blood, either unsorted or a sorted T cell fraction (not recorded which). Source of these receptors: a human donor who was either an allogeneic HSCT recipient or a stem cell or donor lymphocyte infusion donor (not recorded which). It is not recorded whose cells these are; they may come from a transplant donor.

This clonotype is labeled as medium-sized. The J gene is TRBJ1-1, the V gene TRBV5-1, with D possibly being TRBD1 (6 bases). In germline, CDR1 is SGHRS, CDR2 YFSETQ. V was pared by 4 bases and J by 7 bases, with 17 bases between. CDR3 size: 14 residues. This CDR3 is CASSPTGGSLEAFF. In DNA, the CDR3 is TGCGCCAGCAGCCCTACGGGGGGCTCCCTTGAAGCTTTCTTT.

This clonotype came up many times. The rearrangement links TRBV6-1 to TRBJ2-7, with a possible D match to TRBD1 (6 bases). The CDR3 has 15 residues. Germline CDR1 and CDR2: MNHNS and SASEGT. V lost 2 bases and J lost 2, with 13 bases in between. The CDR3: CASSEQGWVPYEQYF. CDR3 bases: TGTGCCAGCAGTGAACAGGGGTGGGTCCCCTACGAGCAGTACTTC.

This sequence joins TRBV20-1 and TRBJ1-1; D possibly corresponds to TRBD1 (5 bases). The germline V gene has CDR1 DFQATT and CDR2 SNEGSKA (reference sequence). The germline V and J ends were trimmed by 7 bases and 0 bases, with 15 bases remaining between them. CDR3 length: 14 amino acids. The CDR3 bases are TGCAGTGAGTGGAGGGGTGGGTTGAACACTGAAGCTTTCTTT. It is translated as CSEWRGGLNTEAFF.

In this sample, this clonotype turned up many times. CDR3 DNA: TGTGCCAGCAGCCAAGCGCGGGGCACACAGGTGGATACGCAGTATTTT. This codes for CASSQARGTQVDTQYF. The chain recombines TRBV14 with TRBJ2-3; D is possibly TRBD2 (6 bases). The CDR3 runs 16 residues. V lost 1 base, J lost 6 bases, and 17 bases lay in between. Germline V CDR1 and CDR2: SGHDN, FVKESK.

The chain carries TRBV9 and TRBJ2-1; the D gene is possibly TRBD2 (5 bases). CDR1 and CDR2 (germline): SGDLS, YYNGEE. The CDR3 contains 14 residues. V was clipped by 0 bases and J by 4 bases, with 8 bases between them. The CDR3 region is CASSVGTAYNEQFF. The CDR3 DNA reads as TGTGCCAGCAGCGTAGGGACTGCTTACAATGAGCAGTTCTTC.

This clonotype was observed at least ten times. The CDR3 DNA reads as TGCGCCAGCAGCTTGGAATCTCCGGGGGCAGCTTGGGGTACTGAAGCTTTCTTT. The encoded protein is CASSLESPGAAWGTEAFF. The J gene is TRBJ1-1, the V gene TRBV5-1, with D perhaps matching TRBD1 (6 bases). Germline V gives CDR1 SGHRS, CDR2 YFSETQ. The V end lost 0 bases, the J end lost 5 bases, and 23 bases lay between the germline ends. The CDR3 spans 18 residues.

This clonotype was detected once. This sequence joins TRBV7-3 and TRBJ1-2; 7 bases are shared with TRBD1. CDR3 size: 13 residues. CDR1 is SGHTA and CDR2 is FQGTGA in the germline V gene. V trimming: 4 bases; J trimming: 6 bases; junction bases outside the gene matches: 5. This chain's CDR3 is CASSSRTGDGYTF. Written as DNA, the CDR3 is TGTGCCAGCAGCTCTCGGACAGGAGATGGCTACACCTTC.

This clonotype was counted at least ten times. The chain has TRBV2 and TRBJ2-5; D is undetermined. Germline loops: CDR1 SNHLY, CDR2 FYNNEI. CDR3 length: 11 residues. V was trimmed by 7 bases and J by 1 base, leaving 4 bases between them. This CDR3 reads CASMIQETQYF. CDR3 sequence (DNA): TGTGCCAGCATGATCCAAGAGACCCAGTACTTC.